This T cell receptor (beta chain) was retrieved from a study of neurological immune-mediated disorders. This clonotype was counted ten times or more. 5'RACE with 10-nucleotide random UMIs generated the cDNA. TCRdb called the 5' RACE reads again in MiXCR, with one record for every CDR3 protein. The sample records 30,000 to 40,000 distinct CDR3 sequences, almost 7.5% being singletons. The TCR originated in a woman between 40 and 50 years old in good health. The source material was PBMCs.

The CDR3 region is CASGTGLGTGELFF. The CDR3 DNA is TGTGCCAGCGGGACCGGACTGGGCACCGGGGAGCTGTTTTTT. V is TRBV7-6 and J is TRBJ2-2, with D perhaps given as TRBD1 or TRBD2 (5 bases each). The CDR3 sequence is 14 residues long. Germline loops: CDR1 SGHVS, CDR2 FNYEAQ. The V end lost 8 bases, the J end lost 4 bases, and 14 bases lay between the germline ends.